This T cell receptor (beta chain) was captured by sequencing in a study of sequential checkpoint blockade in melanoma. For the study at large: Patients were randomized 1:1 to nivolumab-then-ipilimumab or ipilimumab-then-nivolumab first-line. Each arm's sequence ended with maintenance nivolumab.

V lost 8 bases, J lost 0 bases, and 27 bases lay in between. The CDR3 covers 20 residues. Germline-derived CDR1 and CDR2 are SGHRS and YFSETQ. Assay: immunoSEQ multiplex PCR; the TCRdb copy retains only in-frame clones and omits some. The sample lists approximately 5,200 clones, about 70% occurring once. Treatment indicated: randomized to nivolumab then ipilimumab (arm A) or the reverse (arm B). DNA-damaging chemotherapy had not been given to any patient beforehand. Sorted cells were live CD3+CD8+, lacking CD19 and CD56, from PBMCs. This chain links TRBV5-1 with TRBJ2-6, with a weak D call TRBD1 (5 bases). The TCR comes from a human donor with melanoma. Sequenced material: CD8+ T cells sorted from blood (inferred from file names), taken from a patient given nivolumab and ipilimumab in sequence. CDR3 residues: CARSKLQRQILFSGANVLTF. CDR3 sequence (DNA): TGCGCCAGGAGTAAGTTACAACGACAGATATTGTTCTCTGGGGCCAACGTCCTGACTTTC.